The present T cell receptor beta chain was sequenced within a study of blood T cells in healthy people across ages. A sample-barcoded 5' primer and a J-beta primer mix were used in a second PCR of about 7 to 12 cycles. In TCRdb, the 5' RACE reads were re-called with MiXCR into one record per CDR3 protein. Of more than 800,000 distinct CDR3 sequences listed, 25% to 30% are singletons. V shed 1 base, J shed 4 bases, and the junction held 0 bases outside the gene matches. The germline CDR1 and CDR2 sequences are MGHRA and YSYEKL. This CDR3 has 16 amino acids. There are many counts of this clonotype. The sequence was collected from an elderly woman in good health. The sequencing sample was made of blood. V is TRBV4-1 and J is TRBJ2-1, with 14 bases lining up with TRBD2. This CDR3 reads CASSQGTSGGYNEQFF. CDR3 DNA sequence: TGCGCCAGCAGCCAAGGGACTAGCGGGGGGTACAATGAGCAGTTCTTC.